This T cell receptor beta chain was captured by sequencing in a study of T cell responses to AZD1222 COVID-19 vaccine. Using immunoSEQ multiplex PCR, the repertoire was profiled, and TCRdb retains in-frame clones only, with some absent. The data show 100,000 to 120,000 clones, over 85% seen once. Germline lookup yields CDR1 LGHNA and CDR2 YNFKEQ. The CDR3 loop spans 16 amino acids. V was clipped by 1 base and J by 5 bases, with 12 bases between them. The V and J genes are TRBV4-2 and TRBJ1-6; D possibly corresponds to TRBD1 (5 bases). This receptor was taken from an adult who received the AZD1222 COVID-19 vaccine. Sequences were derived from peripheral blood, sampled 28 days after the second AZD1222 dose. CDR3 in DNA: TGTGCCAGCAGCCAAGGCCGGGACGGAGATAATTCACCCCTCCACTTT. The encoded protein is CASSQGRDGDNSPLHF.